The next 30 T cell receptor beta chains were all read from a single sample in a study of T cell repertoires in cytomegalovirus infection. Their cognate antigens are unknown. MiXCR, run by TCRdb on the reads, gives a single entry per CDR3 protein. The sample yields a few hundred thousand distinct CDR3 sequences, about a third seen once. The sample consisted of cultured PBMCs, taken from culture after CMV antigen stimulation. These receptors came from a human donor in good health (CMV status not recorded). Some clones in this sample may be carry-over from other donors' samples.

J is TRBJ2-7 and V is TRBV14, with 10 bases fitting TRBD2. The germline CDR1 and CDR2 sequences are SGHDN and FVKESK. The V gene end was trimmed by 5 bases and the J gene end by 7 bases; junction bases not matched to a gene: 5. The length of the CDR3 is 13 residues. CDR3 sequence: CASSGLAAREQYF. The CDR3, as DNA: TGTGCCAGCAGCGGACTAGCGGCTCGGGAGCAGTACTTC.

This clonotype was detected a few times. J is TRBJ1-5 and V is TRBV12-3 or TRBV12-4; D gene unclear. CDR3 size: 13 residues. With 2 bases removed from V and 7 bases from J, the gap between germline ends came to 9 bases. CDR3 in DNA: TGTGCCAGCAGTTTAAGGGTGAACCAGCCCCAGCATTTT. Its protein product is CASSLRVNQPQHF.

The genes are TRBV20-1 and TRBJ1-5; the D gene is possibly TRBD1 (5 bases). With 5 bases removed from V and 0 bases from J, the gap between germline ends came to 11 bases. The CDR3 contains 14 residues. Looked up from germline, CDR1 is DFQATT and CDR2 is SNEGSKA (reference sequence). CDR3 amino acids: CSAWGKTSNQPQHF. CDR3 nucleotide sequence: TGCAGTGCTTGGGGGAAAACTAGCAATCAGCCCCAGCATTTT.

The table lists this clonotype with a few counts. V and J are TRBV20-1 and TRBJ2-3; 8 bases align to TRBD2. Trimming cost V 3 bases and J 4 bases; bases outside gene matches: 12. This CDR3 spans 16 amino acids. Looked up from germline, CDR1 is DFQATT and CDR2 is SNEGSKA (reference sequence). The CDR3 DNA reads TGCAGTGCTAGTCCCCCGGTCGGGAGGGCCCCAGATACGCAGTATTTT. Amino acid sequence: CSASPPVGRAPDTQYF.

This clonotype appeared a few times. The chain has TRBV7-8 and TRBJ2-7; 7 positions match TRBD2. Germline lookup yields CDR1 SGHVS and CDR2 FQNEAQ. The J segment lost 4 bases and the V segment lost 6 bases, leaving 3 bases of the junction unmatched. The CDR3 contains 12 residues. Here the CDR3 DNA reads TGTGCCAGCAGTGGGGGAGGGTACGAGCAGTACTTC. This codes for CASSGGGYEQYF.

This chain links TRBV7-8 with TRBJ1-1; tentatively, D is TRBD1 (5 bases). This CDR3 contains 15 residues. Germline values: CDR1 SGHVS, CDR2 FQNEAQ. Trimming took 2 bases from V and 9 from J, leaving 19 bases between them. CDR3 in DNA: TGTGCCAGCAGCTTATCATTGCCTAGCCCAGGGAAAGCTTTCTTT. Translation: CASSLSLPSPGKAFF.

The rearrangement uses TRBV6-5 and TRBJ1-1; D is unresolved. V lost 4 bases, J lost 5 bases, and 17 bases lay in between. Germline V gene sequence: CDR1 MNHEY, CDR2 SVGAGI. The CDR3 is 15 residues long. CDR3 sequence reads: CASSSLLGFGTEAFF. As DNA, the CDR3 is TGTGCCAGCAGTTCTCTATTGGGGTTCGGTACTGAAGCTTTCTTT.

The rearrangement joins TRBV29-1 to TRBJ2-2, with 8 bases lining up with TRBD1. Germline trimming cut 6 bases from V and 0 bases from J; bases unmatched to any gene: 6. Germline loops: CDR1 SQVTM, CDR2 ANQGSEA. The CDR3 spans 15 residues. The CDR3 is CSVSGQAANTGELFF. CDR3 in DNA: TGCAGCGTGTCGGGACAGGCCGCGAACACCGGGGAGCTGTTTTTT.

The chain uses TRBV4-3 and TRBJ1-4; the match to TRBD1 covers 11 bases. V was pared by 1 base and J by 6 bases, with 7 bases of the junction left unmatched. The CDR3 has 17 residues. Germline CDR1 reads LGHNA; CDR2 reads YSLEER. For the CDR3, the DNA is TGCGCCAGCAGCCAAGTCGGGACAGGGGGACGGGATGAAAAACTGTTTTTT. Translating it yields CASSQVGTGGRDEKLFF.

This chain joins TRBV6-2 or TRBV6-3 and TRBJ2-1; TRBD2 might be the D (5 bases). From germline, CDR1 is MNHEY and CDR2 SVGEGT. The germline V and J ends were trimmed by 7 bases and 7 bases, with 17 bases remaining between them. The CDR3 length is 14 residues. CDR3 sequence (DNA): TGTGCCAGCACCCGTGGCGGGCCGGAAAATGAGCAGTTCTTC. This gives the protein CASTRGGPENEQFF.

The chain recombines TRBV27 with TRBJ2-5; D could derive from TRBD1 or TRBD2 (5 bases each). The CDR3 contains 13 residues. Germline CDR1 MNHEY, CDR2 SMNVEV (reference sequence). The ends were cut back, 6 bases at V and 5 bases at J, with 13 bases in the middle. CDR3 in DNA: TGTGCCAGCAGCCCAGGGAGATGGGAGACCCAGTACTTC. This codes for CASSPGRWETQYF.

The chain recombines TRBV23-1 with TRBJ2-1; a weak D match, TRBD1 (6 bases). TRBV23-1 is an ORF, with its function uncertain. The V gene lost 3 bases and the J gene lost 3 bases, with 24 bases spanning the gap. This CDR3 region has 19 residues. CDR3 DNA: TGCGCCAGCAGTCAGGGAGAGCGCAAGGGGGACCCGGACTACAATGAGCAGTTCTTC. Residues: CASSQGERKGDPDYNEQFF.

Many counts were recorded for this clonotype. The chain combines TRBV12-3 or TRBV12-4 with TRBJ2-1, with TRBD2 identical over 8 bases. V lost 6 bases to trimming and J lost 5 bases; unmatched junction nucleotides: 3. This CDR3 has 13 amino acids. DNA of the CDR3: TGTGCCAGCAGGATGGGACTAGACAATGAGCAGTTCTTC. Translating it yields CASRMGLDNEQFF.

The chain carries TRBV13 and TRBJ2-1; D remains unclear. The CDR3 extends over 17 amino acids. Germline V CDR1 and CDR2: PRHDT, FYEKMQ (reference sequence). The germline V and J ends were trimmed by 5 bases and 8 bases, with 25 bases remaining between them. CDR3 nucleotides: TGTGCCAGCAGCCCCCTCCCTGGCGGACGGACCCCTCATGAGCAGTTCTTC. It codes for CASSPLPGGRTPHEQFF. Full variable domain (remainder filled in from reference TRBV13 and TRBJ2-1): AAGVIQSPRHLIKEKRETATLKCYPIPRHDTVYWYQQGPGQDPQFLISFYEKMQSDKGSIPDRFSAQQFSDYHSELNMSSLELGDSALYFCASSPLPGGRTPHEQFFGPGTRLTVL.

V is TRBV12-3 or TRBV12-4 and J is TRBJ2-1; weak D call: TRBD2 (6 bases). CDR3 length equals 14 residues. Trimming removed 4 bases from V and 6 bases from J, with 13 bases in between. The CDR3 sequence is CASSYGTLGNEQFF. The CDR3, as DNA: TGTGCCAGCAGTTACGGGACTCTCGGCAATGAGCAGTTCTTC.

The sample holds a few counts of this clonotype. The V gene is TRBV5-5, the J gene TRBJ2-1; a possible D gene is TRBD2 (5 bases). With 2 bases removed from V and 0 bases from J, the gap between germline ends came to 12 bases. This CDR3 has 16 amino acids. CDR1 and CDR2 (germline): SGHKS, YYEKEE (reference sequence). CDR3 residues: CASSFEAVNSYNEQFF. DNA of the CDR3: TGTGCCAGCAGCTTCGAAGCGGTTAACTCCTACAATGAGCAGTTCTTC.

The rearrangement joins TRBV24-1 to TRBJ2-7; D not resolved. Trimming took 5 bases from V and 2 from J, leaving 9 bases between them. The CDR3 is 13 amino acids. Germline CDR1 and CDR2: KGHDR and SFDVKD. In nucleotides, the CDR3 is TGTGCCACCAGTGCTCGTGGTGCCTACGAGCAGTACTTC. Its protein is CATSARGAYEQYF.

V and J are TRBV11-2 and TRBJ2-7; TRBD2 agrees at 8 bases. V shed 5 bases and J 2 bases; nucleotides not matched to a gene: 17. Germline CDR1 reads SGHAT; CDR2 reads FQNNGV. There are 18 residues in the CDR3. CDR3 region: CASSLRRPLSGKPYEQYF. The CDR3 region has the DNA TGTGCCAGCAGCCTACGAAGGCCACTTAGCGGGAAGCCCTACGAGCAGTACTTC. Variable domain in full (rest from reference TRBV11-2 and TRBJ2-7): EAGVAQSPRYKIIEKRQSVAFWCNPISGHATLYWYQQILGQGPKLLIQFQNNGVVDDSQLPKDRFSAERLKGVDSTLKIQPAKLEDSAVYLCASSLRRPLSGKPYEQYFGPGTRLTVT.

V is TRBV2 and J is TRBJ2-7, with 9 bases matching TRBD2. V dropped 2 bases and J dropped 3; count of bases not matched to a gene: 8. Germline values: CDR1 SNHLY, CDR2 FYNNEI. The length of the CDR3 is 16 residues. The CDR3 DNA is TGTGCCAGCAGTGAACTAGCGGGGACTACTCTCTACGAGCAGTACGTC. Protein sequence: CASSELAGTTLYEQYV.

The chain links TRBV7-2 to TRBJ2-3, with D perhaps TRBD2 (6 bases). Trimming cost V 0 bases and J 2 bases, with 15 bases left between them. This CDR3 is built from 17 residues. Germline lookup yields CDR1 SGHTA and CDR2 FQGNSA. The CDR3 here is CASSLAVWRDSTDTQYF. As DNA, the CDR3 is TGTGCCAGCAGCTTAGCGGTATGGAGGGACTCCACAGATACGCAGTATTTT.

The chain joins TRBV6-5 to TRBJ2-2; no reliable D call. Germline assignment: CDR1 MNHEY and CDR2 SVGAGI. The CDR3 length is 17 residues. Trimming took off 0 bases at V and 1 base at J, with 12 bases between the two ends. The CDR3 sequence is CASSYSIPGRNTGELFF. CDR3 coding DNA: TGTGCCAGCAGTTACTCGATACCCGGACGGAACACCGGGGAGCTGTTTTTT.

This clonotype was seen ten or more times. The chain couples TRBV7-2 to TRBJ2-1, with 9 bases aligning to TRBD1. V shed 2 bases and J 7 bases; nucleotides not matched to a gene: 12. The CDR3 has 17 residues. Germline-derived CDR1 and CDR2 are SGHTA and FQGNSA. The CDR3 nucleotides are TGTGCCAGCAGCTTAACCTCCTTAGGGACAGGGAAGAATGAGCAGTTCTTC. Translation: CASSLTSLGTGKNEQFF.

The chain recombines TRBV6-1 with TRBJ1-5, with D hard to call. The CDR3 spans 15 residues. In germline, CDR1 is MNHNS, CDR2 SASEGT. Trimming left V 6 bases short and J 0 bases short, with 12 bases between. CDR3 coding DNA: TGTGCCAGCAGAAACAGCAGTAATAGCAATCAGCCCCAGCATTTT. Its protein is CASRNSSNSNQPQHF.

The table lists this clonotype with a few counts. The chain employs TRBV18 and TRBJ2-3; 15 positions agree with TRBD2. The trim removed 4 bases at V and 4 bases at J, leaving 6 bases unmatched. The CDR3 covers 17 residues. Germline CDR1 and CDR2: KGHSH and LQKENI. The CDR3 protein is CASSRGLAGGPADTQYF. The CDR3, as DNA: TGTGCCAGCTCACGCGGACTAGCGGGAGGGCCAGCAGATACGCAGTATTTT.

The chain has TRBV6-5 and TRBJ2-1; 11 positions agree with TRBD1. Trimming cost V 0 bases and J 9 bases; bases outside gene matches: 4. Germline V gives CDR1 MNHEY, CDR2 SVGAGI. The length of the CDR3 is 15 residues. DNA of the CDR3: TGTGCCAGCAGTTACTCGGGACAGGGGGGAGGTGAGCAGTTCTTC. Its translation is CASSYSGQGGGEQFF.

The CDR3 DNA reads as TGCGCCAGCAGCCGGAACGGGGCAGGGAGGAATGAGCAGTTCTTC. This codes for CASSRNGAGRNEQFF. The chain carries TRBV4-3 and TRBJ2-1, with D possibly matching TRBD2 (6 bases). The CDR3 is 15 residues long. Trimming stripped 4 bases from V and 7 bases from J, with 17 bases between. Germline assignment: CDR1 LGHNA and CDR2 YSLEER.

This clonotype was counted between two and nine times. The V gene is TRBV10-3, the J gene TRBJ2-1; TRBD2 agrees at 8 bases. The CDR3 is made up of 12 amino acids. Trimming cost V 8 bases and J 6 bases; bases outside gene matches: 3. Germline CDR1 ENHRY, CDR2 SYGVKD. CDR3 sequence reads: CAISREGNEQFF. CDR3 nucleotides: TGTGCCATCTCCCGGGAGGGCAATGAGCAGTTCTTC.

CDR3 residues: CASSPSTSDTQYF. DNA of the CDR3: TGTGCCAGCAGCCCCTCCACATCGGATACGCAGTATTTT. This chain connects TRBV7-9 to TRBJ2-3, with D unresolved. Germline loops: CDR1 SEHNR, CDR2 FQNEAQ (reference sequence). V lost 5 bases, J lost 6 bases, and 12 bases lay in between. This CDR3 has 13 amino acids.

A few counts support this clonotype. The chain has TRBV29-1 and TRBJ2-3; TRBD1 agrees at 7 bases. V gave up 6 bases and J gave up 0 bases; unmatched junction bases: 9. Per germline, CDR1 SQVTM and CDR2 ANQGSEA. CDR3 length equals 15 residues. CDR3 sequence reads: CSVRKVGQSTDTQYF. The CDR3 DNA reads TGCAGCGTACGGAAGGTGGGACAGAGCACAGATACGCAGTATTTT.

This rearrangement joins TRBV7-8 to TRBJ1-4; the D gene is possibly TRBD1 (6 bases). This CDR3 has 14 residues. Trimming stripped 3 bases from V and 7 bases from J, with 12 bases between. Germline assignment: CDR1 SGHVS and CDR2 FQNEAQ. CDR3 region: CASSLQGMGEKLFF. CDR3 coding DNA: TGTGCCAGCAGCTTGCAGGGGATGGGTGAAAAACTGTTTTTT.